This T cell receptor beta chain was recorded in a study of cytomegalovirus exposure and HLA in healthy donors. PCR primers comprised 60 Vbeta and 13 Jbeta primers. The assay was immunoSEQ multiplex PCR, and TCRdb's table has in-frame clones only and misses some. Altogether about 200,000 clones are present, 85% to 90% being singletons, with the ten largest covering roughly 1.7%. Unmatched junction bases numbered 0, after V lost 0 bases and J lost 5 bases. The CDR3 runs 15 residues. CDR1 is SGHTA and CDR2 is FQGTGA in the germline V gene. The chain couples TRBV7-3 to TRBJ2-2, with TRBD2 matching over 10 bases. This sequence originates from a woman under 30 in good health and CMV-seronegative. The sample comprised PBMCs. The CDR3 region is CASSLTSGRTGELFF. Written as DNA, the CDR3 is TGTGCCAGCAGCTTAACTAGCGGGAGGACCGGGGAGCTGTTTTTT.